This T cell receptor (beta chain) was recovered during a study of metastatic and nonmetastatic thyroid tumors. Study overall: From malignant and benign thyroid patients, repertoires in blood and in tumor or nodule tissue were compared. Broader study findings: It was reportedly found that TCR beta diversity was significantly higher in malignant thyroid tumors than in benign nodules, a difference seen in both blood and tumor samples.

The CDR3 sequence is 14 residues long. Germline assignment: CDR1 MDHEN and CDR2 SYDVKM. Trimming took 3 bases from V and 6 from J, leaving 12 bases between them. Each patient came to thyroid surgery without any prior treatment (of any kind). Source study methods: The study built a papillary thyroid cancer distant-metastasis classifier from CDR3 differences across clinicopathological groups. TCRdb ran MiXCR on the PCR reads. The authors' filters were not applied to this entry. The sample lists 50,000 or so clones; under 25% were seen once. On this clone itself: What it recognizes is unknown.

Sequences were obtained from blood. The J gene is TRBJ2-1, the V gene TRBV28, with D perhaps assigned TRBD1 or TRBD2 (5 bases each). This receptor was identified in a male donor with papillary thyroid cancer or a benign thyroid nodule (not recorded which). Some clones in this sample may be carry-over from other donors' samples. The DNA for the CDR3 is TGTGCCAGCAGTTTGGTTGGGGGTTCCAATGAGCAGTTCTTC. Translation gives CASSLVGGSNEQFF. The variable domain in full, with the rest retrieved from reference TRBV28 and TRBJ2-1, is DVKVTQSSRYLVKRTGEKVFLECVQDMDHENMFWYRQDPGLGLRLIYFSYDVKMKEKGDIPEGYSVSREKKERFSLILESASTNQTSMYLCASSLVGGSNEQFFGPGTRLTVL.